Presented here are 26 T cell receptor beta chains from one specimen sequenced in a study of shared clonotypes between healthy human individuals. Sequencing was performed with immunoSEQ multiplex PCR; in TCRdb, only in-frame clones are kept and a portion is missing. This sample has roughly 2,000,000 clones, with approximately 94% found just once. Terminally differentiated effector memory CD45RA+ cells were left out of the naive CD8 fraction, which was CD45RO-negative and positively selected for CCR7. Input material: naive CD8+ T cells sorted from blood. Every receptor here comes from a man younger than 35 in good health.

This chain links TRBV6-5 with TRBJ2-7; D gene uncertain. V gave up 2 bases and J gave up 3 bases, with 8 bases separating them. CDR1 is MNHEY, CDR2 SVGAGI, per germline. The CDR3 is made up of 13 amino acids. The DNA of the CDR3 is TGTGCCAGCAGTTACGTCCAGATCTACGAGCAGTACTTC. Translation: CASSYVQIYEQYF.

The chain combines TRBV10-2 with TRBJ2-3, with a weak D call TRBD2 (5 bases). V lost 6 bases to trimming and J lost 5 bases, with 18 bases between them. CDR3 size: 15 residues. CDR1 and CDR2 from the germline V gene are WSHSY and SAAADI. The CDR3 coding sequence is TGCGCCAGCAGCGACTGGGGTTCCGGGGAAGATACGCAGTATTTT. As protein: CASSDWGSGEDTQYF.

A remark on this clone: Within the sample, other DNA sequences also encode this same CDR3. The rearrangement links TRBV2 to TRBJ1-2, with D perhaps TRBD1 (5 bases). Germline V gene lookup returns CDR1 SNHLY and CDR2 FYNNEI. The CDR3 is made up of 13 amino acids. Trimming left V 4 bases short and J 4 bases short, with 10 bases between. CDR3: CASSGGEGYGYTF. The CDR3 DNA follows: TGTGCCAGCAGTGGGGGGGAGGGCTATGGCTACACCTTC. Full variable domain (missing parts from reference TRBV2 and TRBJ1-2): EPEVTQTPSHQVTQMGQEVILRCVPISNHLYFYWYRQILGQKVEFLVSFYNNEISEKSEIFDDQFSVERPDGSNFTLKIRSTKLEDSAMYFCASSGGEGYGYTFGSGTRLTVV.

V is TRBV27 and J is TRBJ1-5; D is unclear. Trimming stripped 0 bases from V and 0 bases from J, with 9 bases between. The CDR3 is 16 amino acids. Germline values: CDR1 MNHEY, CDR2 SMNVEV (reference sequence). In nucleotides, the CDR3 is TGTGCCAGCAGTTTATCCTACGAGTATAGCAATCAGCCCCAGCATTTT. As protein: CASSLSYEYSNQPQHF.

V is TRBV27 and J is TRBJ2-5, with D perhaps TRBD1 (5 bases). CDR1 and CDR2 from the germline V gene are MNHEY and SMNVEV (reference sequence). The CDR3 runs 15 residues. The ends were cut back, 0 bases at V and 4 bases at J, with 12 bases in the middle. As DNA, the CDR3 is TGTGCCAGCAGTTTATCGGAAACGACAGTAGAGACCCAGTACTTC. It codes for CASSLSETTVETQYF.

V gene TRBV28 combines with J gene TRBJ2-2, with TRBD1 matching 8 bases. V trimming: 1 base; J trimming: 6 bases; junction bases outside the gene matches: 7. Germline CDR1 is MDHEN and CDR2 is SYDVKM. This CDR3 is 16 amino acids long. Here the CDR3 reads CASSLLPQGAAGELFF. DNA of the CDR3: TGTGCCAGCAGTTTATTACCCCAGGGGGCGGCCGGGGAGCTGTTTTTT.

J is TRBJ1-1 and V is TRBV6-6; the match to TRBD1 covers 7 bases. CDR1 is MNHNY and CDR2 is SVGAGI in the germline V gene (reference sequence). The V and J ends lost 6 bases and 1 base, in that order; junction bases with no gene match: 5. This CDR3 has 14 residues. CDR3 in amino acids: CASRTGEGNTEAFF. For the CDR3, the DNA is TGTGCCAGCAGAACAGGGGAAGGGAACACTGAAGCTTTCTTT.

The genes are TRBV2 and TRBJ1-3; TRBD1 matches 8 bases. V lost 5 bases to trimming and J lost 1 base; unmatched junction nucleotides: 7. The CDR3 sequence is 16 residues long. CDR1 and CDR2 from the germline V gene are SNHLY and FYNNEI. The chain's CDR3 is CASSFSGGASGNTIYF. DNA of the CDR3: TGTGCCAGCAGTTTTTCAGGGGGCGCTTCTGGAAACACCATATATTTT.

In its sample, this clone was seen a few times. The sample has other DNA sequences that encode this CDR3 too. The chain combines TRBV27 with TRBJ1-1; D gene uncertain. The germline CDR1 and CDR2 sequences are MNHEY and SMNVEV (reference sequence). V gave up 2 bases and J gave up 1 base, with 5 bases separating them. The CDR3 sequence is 13 residues long. The DNA for the CDR3 is TGTGCCAGCAGTTTACAAGCGAACACTGAAGCTTTCTTT. Encoded protein: CASSLQANTEAFF.

This clone was found once. The gene calls are TRBV9 and TRBJ2-1; 7 bases are a match to TRBD2. With 0 bases clipped from V and 8 bases from J, the junction kept 11 bases outside the gene matches. Germline CDR1 reads SGDLS; CDR2 reads YYNGEE. The CDR3 loop spans 16 amino acids. CDR3 sequence: CASSVVAGEVLDEQFF. CDR3 bases: TGTGCCAGCAGCGTAGTGGCGGGAGAAGTTCTGGATGAGCAGTTCTTC.

This chain uses TRBV5-6 with TRBJ2-1; D unresolved. Trimming cost V 4 bases and J 7 bases, with 15 bases left between them. Germline loops: CDR1 SGHDT, CDR2 YYEEEE. The CDR3 spans 14 residues. CDR3 sequence reads: CASSAGPGHNEQFF. The CDR3 region has the DNA TGTGCCAGCAGCGCCGGACCAGGTCATAATGAGCAGTTCTTC.

The chain has TRBV4-3 and TRBJ2-2; unclear D gene. V was cut by 2 bases and J by 7 bases, with 11 bases left in between. This CDR3 region has 14 residues. The germline V gene has CDR1 LGHNA and CDR2 YSLEER. The DNA for the CDR3 is TGCGCCAGCAGCCAACTAGGCTGGGGCGGGGAGCTGTTTTTT. Translation: CASSQLGWGGELFF.

This clone was seen more than once but under ten times. J is TRBJ1-1 and V is TRBV4-1, with D tentatively TRBD1 (5 bases). V gave up 1 base and J gave up 7 bases, with 13 bases separating them. This CDR3 has 14 residues. Per the germline V gene, CDR1 is MGHRA and CDR2 is YSYEKL. CDR3 bases: TGCGCCAGCAGCCAAGCTGGGCAGGGTGTTGAAGCTTTCTTT. Amino acid sequence: CASSQAGQGVEAFF.

This sequence joins TRBV14 and TRBJ2-7; a possible D gene is TRBD1 (5 bases). The germline V gene encodes CDR1 SGHDN and CDR2 FVKESK. The CDR3 contains 15 residues. The V end was cut by 0 bases, the J end by 1 base, with 10 bases between. CDR3 protein: CASSQEHRRSYEQYF. The CDR3 nucleotides read TGTGCCAGCAGCCAAGAACACAGGCGATCCTACGAGCAGTACTTC.

This clone has a single count. The J gene is TRBJ2-5, the V gene TRBV18; D unresolved. CDR1 KGHSH and CDR2 LQKENI come from the germline V gene. Trimming removed 6 bases from V and 3 bases from J, with 14 bases in between. The CDR3 is made up of 14 amino acids. The CDR3 sequence is CASSSPWSEETQYF. The CDR3 DNA follows: TGTGCCAGCTCCTCCCCATGGTCAGAAGAGACCCAGTACTTC.

This clone was seen once. The J gene is TRBJ1-1, the V gene TRBV30, with TRBD1 matching 10 bases. Germline V lookup: CDR1 GTSNPN, CDR2 SVGIG (reference sequence). This CDR3 region has 13 residues. The trim removed 4 bases at V and 5 bases at J, leaving 4 bases unmatched. The CDR3 region has the DNA TGTGCCTGGACGGGACAGGGGTGGACTGAAGCTTTCTTT. It translates to CAWTGQGWTEAFF.

This clone has a single count. Other DNA sequences in the sample encode the same CDR3. The chain combines TRBV27 with TRBJ1-1, with a possible D match to TRBD1 (5 bases). Germline-derived CDR1 and CDR2 are MNHEY and SMNVEV (reference sequence). The CDR3 contains 14 residues. Trimming removed 7 bases at V and 1 base at J, with 13 bases between. The CDR3 is CASTTTGGNTEAFF. CDR3 nucleotides: TGTGCCAGCACTACCACCGGGGGGAACACTGAAGCTTTCTTT.

The chain joins TRBV30 to TRBJ1-6; D gene uncertain. The CDR3 contains 14 residues. Trimming removed 5 bases at V and 5 bases at J, with 13 bases between. Germline V gene data show CDR1 as GTSNPN and CDR2 as SVGIG (reference sequence). This CDR3 is CAWEDLANNSPLHF. For the CDR3, the DNA is TGTGCCTGGGAGGATCTCGCAAATAATTCACCCCTCCACTTT.

The V and J genes are TRBV30 and TRBJ1-2; 11 nucleotides align to TRBD1. CDR3 length equals 13 residues. The V segment lost 8 bases and the J segment 4 bases; nucleotides outside the gene matches: 6. Per the germline V gene, CDR1 is GTSNPN and CDR2 is SVGIG (reference sequence). For the CDR3, the DNA is TGTGCCCGTGGACAGGGGGCGGGCTATGGCTACACCTTC. As protein: CARGQGAGYGYTF. The full variable domain, in which reference TRBV30 and TRBJ1-2 provide the parts outside the CDR3, is SQTIHQWPATLVQPVGSPLSLECTVEGTSNPNLYWYRQAAGRGLQLLFYSVGIGQISSEVPQNLSASRPQDRQFILSSKKLLLSDSGFYLCARGQGAGYGYTFGSGTRLTVV.

Only one count was recorded for this clone. The chain recombines TRBV6-6 with TRBJ2-7; D could derive from TRBD1 or TRBD2 (5 bases each). The germline gives CDR1 MNHNY, CDR2 SVGAGI (reference sequence). The V and J ends lost 2 bases and 6 bases respectively, with 8 bases between them. The CDR3 extends over 12 amino acids. The DNA for the CDR3 is TGTGCCAGCAGTTACGATGGGGGCGAGCAGTACTTC. It translates to CASSYDGGEQYF.

The chain carries TRBV10-1 and TRBJ1-1; no definite D call. Per germline, CDR1 WNHNN and CDR2 SYGVQD (reference sequence). V was trimmed by 1 base and J by 0 bases, leaving 6 bases between them. The CDR3 covers 14 residues. CDR3 loop: CASSEFRVNTEAFF. The CDR3 region has the DNA TGCGCCAGCAGTGAGTTCAGAGTGAACACTGAAGCTTTCTTT.

As for this clone: Within the sample, other DNA sequences also encode this same CDR3. The chain carries TRBV27 and TRBJ1-2; 8 bases fit TRBD1. Germline lookup yields CDR1 MNHEY and CDR2 SMNVEV (reference sequence). Trimming cost V 6 bases and J 4 bases; bases outside gene matches: 4. This CDR3 has 13 residues. CDR3 nucleotide sequence: TGTGCCAGCAGCTTGACAGGGGCCTATGGCTACACCTTC. Its protein is CASSLTGAYGYTF.

Remarks on this clone: The same CDR3 can be traced to other DNA sequences in this sample. The genes are TRBV5-1 and TRBJ2-3; a possible D gene is TRBD2 (6 bases). V lost 0 bases and J 0 bases, leaving 14 bases between the germline ends. In germline, CDR1 is SGHRS, CDR2 YFSETQ. There are 17 residues in the CDR3. The CDR3 sequence is CASSLAGLATSTDTQYF. As DNA, the CDR3 is TGCGCCAGCAGCTTGGCCGGGCTAGCGACTAGCACAGATACGCAGTATTTT.

DNA for the CDR3: TGTGCCAGCAGCACCACGGACTTAAGCTCCTACAATGAGCAGTTCTTC. Its protein is CASSTTDLSSYNEQFF. V is TRBV7-9 and J is TRBJ2-1, with D perhaps TRBD2 (5 bases). The germline V gene has CDR1 SEHNR and CDR2 FQNEAQ (reference sequence). V was cut by 5 bases and J by 0 bases, with 14 bases left in between. The CDR3 runs 16 residues.

This clone was seen once. Other nucleotide sequences in the sample specify the same CDR3. This rearrangement joins TRBV4-1 to TRBJ2-7; a weak D match, TRBD2 (6 bases). V lost 0 bases and J 3 bases, leaving 9 bases between the germline ends. Germline V CDR1 and CDR2: MGHRA, YSYEKL. The CDR3 is 14 amino acids. The CDR3 nucleotides read TGCGCCAGCAGCCAAGAACCCGGGGGCTACGAGCAGTACTTC. This encodes CASSQEPGGYEQYF.

CDR3 protein: CASSFWASGRNTEAFF. CDR3 coding DNA: TGCGCCAGCAGCTTCTGGGCAAGCGGGCGGAACACTGAAGCTTTCTTT. The chain carries TRBV5-1 and TRBJ1-1, with no clear D. The CDR3 contains 16 residues. V lost 2 bases to trimming and J lost 1 base, with 15 bases between them. Per the germline V gene, CDR1 is SGHRS and CDR2 is YFSETQ.